These 22 T cell receptor beta chains share one sample of origin, sequenced in a study of shared clonotypes between healthy human individuals. Repertoires were generated with immunoSEQ multiplex PCR, while TCRdb's copy carries only in-frame clones and drops some. The table has about 2 million clones, roughly 94% seen once. Sequencing input: naive CD4+ T cells sorted from blood. Subset reported: CD45RA+ positively selected. The receptors were gathered from a young man in good health.

The CDR3: CASTRELYGYTF. DNA of the CDR3: TGCGCCAGCACTAGGGAACTCTATGGCTACACCTTC. This chain joins TRBV10-2 and TRBJ1-2; D gene uncertain. The V gene lost 7 bases and the J gene lost 4 bases, with 10 bases spanning the gap. The germline CDR1 and CDR2 sequences are WSHSY and SAAADI. The CDR3 spans 12 residues.

The chain joins TRBV6-5 to TRBJ1-1; D is unclear. Germline V gene data show CDR1 as MNHEY and CDR2 as SVGAGI. The CDR3 has 13 amino acids. V lost 4 bases and J lost 1, with 7 bases in between. DNA for the CDR3: TGTGCCAGCAGTTTTGGACCGAACACTGAAGCTTTCTTT. This gives the protein CASSFGPNTEAFF.

This sequence joins TRBV6-6 and TRBJ2-7; D is possibly TRBD1 (5 bases). The V end lost 7 bases, the J end lost 1 base, and 11 bases lay between the germline ends. CDR3 size: 13 residues. Per germline, CDR1 MNHNY and CDR2 SVGAGI (reference sequence). CDR3 sequence reads: CASTGDRSYEQYF. The CDR3 DNA reads as TGTGCCAGCACCGGAGACAGATCCTACGAGCAGTACTTC.

The chain links TRBV12-5 to TRBJ1-5, with D hard to call. Germline values: CDR1 LGHNT, CDR2 FRNRAP. The CDR3 has 18 residues. The V end was cut by 2 bases, the J end by 0 bases, with 17 bases between. Here the CDR3 reads CASGLPYSPGHSNQPQHF. DNA of the CDR3: TGTGCTAGTGGTTTGCCATATTCTCCAGGTCATAGCAATCAGCCCCAGCATTTT.

The chain employs TRBV6-5 and TRBJ2-5, with 11 bases fitting TRBD2. The CDR3 is 16 amino acids. The V gene end was trimmed by 4 bases and the J gene end by 0 bases; junction bases not matched to a gene: 4. CDR1 MNHEY and CDR2 SVGAGI come from the germline V gene. The CDR3 loop reads CASSSLTSGNQETQYF. CDR3 DNA sequence: TGTGCCAGCAGTTCCCTGACTAGCGGGAACCAAGAGACCCAGTACTTC.

V and J are TRBV4-1 and TRBJ2-1, with TRBD1 matching over 9 bases. Germline V gene sequence: CDR1 MGHRA, CDR2 YSYEKL. J gave up 4 bases and V 4 bases, and 8 bases lay outside the gene matches. This CDR3 is built from 16 residues. CDR3 amino acids: CASSLSGGTGYNEQFF. Here the CDR3 DNA reads TGCGCCAGCAGCCTCTCTGGCGGGACAGGGTACAATGAGCAGTTCTTC.

This chain connects TRBV30 to TRBJ2-1, with D uncertain. CDR3 length equals 14 residues. V was pared by 3 bases and J by 12 bases, with 21 bases between. Germline-derived CDR1 and CDR2 are GTSNPN and SVGIG (reference sequence). In nucleotides, the CDR3 is TGTGCCTGGAGAGGATTGGGATCAGCTACGGGGCAGTTCTTC. Translating gives CAWRGLGSATGQFF.

V usage is TRBV4-1 and J usage is TRBJ1-2; D remains unclear. Trimming removed 6 bases from V and 2 bases from J, with 16 bases in between. CDR3 length: 15 amino acids. Germline V CDR1 and CDR2: MGHRA, YSYEKL. The CDR3 reads CASSHDGVKNYGYTF. The CDR3 DNA sequence: TGCGCCAGCAGTCACGACGGAGTTAAGAACTATGGCTACACCTTC.

The chain links TRBV30 to TRBJ2-5, with 10 positions matching TRBD1. V dropped 2 bases and J dropped 5; count of bases not matched to a gene: 8. The CDR3 length is 15 residues. The germline gives CDR1 GTSNPN, CDR2 SVGIG (reference sequence). The CDR3, as DNA: TGTGCCTGGAGTTATATGACAGGGGGCATGGAGACCCAGTACTTC. This gives the protein CAWSYMTGGMETQYF.

This rearrangement joins TRBV15 to TRBJ2-7; D may be TRBD1 (6 bases). The V and J ends lost 8 bases and 1 base respectively, with 9 bases between them. This CDR3 is 12 amino acids long. CDR1 is LNHNV and CDR2 is YYDKDF in the germline V gene (reference sequence). The CDR3 DNA reads TGTGCCACCGGACAGTCGTCCTACGAGCAGTACTTC. Translation: CATGQSSYEQYF.

The rearrangement links TRBV6-5 to TRBJ2-3; 12 nucleotides align to TRBD2. Germline trimming cut 4 bases from V and 4 bases from J; bases unmatched to any gene: 3. The germline V gene encodes CDR1 MNHEY and CDR2 SVGAGI. The CDR3 is 15 residues long. CDR3 region: CASSSSGGVPDTQYF. CDR3 coding DNA: TGTGCCAGCAGTTCTAGCGGGGGGGTACCAGATACGCAGTATTTT.

As regards this clone: The identical CDR3 is also encoded by other nucleotide sequences in the sample. The V and J genes are TRBV9 and TRBJ2-7; D gene ambiguous. CDR1 SGDLS and CDR2 YYNGEE come from the germline V gene. Trimming shortened V by 0 bases and J by 2 bases, and 9 bases separated the two germline ends. The length of the CDR3 is 14 residues. The CDR3 here is CASSVEAGTYEQYF. Here the CDR3 DNA reads TGTGCCAGCAGCGTAGAGGCTGGTACCTACGAGCAGTACTTC.

CDR3 bases: TGTGCCAGCAGCCCTGGACAGACTAACTATGGCTACACCTTC. It encodes CASSPGQTNYGYTF. The V call is TRBV9, the J call TRBJ1-2; D possibly corresponds to TRBD1 (6 bases). V dropped 4 bases and J dropped 0 bases, with 10 bases sitting between them. The CDR3 spans 14 residues. The germline V gene encodes CDR1 SGDLS and CDR2 YYNGEE.

The CDR3 loop reads CASSLLTTGGGKLFF. CDR3 bases: TGTGCCAGCAGTTTACTCACGACCGGTGGAGGAAAACTGTTTTTT. The gene calls are TRBV6-6 and TRBJ1-4; the D is unclear. CDR3 length: 15 amino acids. CDR1 is MNHNY, CDR2 SVGAGI, per germline (reference sequence). The germline V and J ends were trimmed by 4 bases and 10 bases, with 19 bases remaining between them.

The V gene is TRBV4-1, the J gene TRBJ1-6; 7 bases line up with TRBD1. Germline loops: CDR1 MGHRA, CDR2 YSYEKL. The V segment lost 4 bases and the J segment 6 bases; nucleotides outside the gene matches: 9. The CDR3 totals 16 residues. The CDR3 region has the DNA TGCGCCAGCAGCCCCTTGGGACAGTGGCTTAATTCACCCCTCCACTTT. Translation gives CASSPLGQWLNSPLHF.

V usage is TRBV15 and J usage is TRBJ1-2; no definite D call. The V gene's germline CDR1 is LNHNV and CDR2 YYDKDF (reference sequence). The CDR3 totals 11 residues. Deletions cut 5 bases from V and 5 bases from J, with 6 bases between. The CDR3: CATSSMYGYTF. Written as DNA, the CDR3 is TGTGCCACCAGCTCAATGTATGGCTACACCTTC. Variable domain in full (rest from reference TRBV15 and TRBJ1-2): DAMVIQNPRYQVTQFGKPVTLSCSQTLNHNVMYWYQQKSSQAPKLLFHYYDKDFNNEADTPDNFQSRRPNTSFCFLDIRSPGLGDTAMYLCATSSMYGYTFGSGTRLTVV.

J is TRBJ1-5 and V is TRBV4-1, with no clear D. Trimming cost V 0 bases and J 1 base, with 16 bases left between them. The CDR3 consists of 18 residues. CDR1 is MGHRA and CDR2 is YSYEKL in the germline V gene. Here the CDR3 DNA reads TGCGCCAGCAGCCAAGATATCGGGTTCCGTGGAAGCAATCAGCCCCAGCATTTT. Amino acid sequence: CASSQDIGFRGSNQPQHF.

The chain uses TRBV28 and TRBJ2-6, with D unresolved. The V end was cut by 6 bases, the J end by 0 bases, with 15 bases between. Germline values: CDR1 MDHEN, CDR2 SYDVKM. This CDR3 has 17 amino acids. CDR3 sequence: CASRETLLYSGANVLTF. The CDR3 nucleotides read TGTGCCAGCAGGGAGACCCTTCTCTACTCTGGGGCCAACGTCCTGACTTTC.

This clone is a singleton in its sample. CDR3 residues: CSVNGYTF. Here the CDR3 DNA reads TGCAGTGTTAATGGCTACACCTTC. The chain joins TRBV20-1 to TRBJ1-2; D is unclear. CDR1 and CDR2 (germline): DFQATT, SNEGSKA (reference sequence). This CDR3 has 8 amino acids. Trimming shortened V by 7 bases and J by 6 bases, and 3 bases separated the two germline ends.

CDR3 sequence: CASRPPSTDTQYF. CDR3 coding DNA: TGTGCCAGCCGCCCCCCTAGCACAGATACGCAGTATTTT. This chain connects TRBV6-5 to TRBJ2-3, with D unresolved. Germline V gene data show CDR1 as MNHEY and CDR2 as SVGAGI. The length of the CDR3 is 13 residues. V shed 8 bases and J shed 0 bases, with 9 bases lying between them.

The chain is built from TRBV30 and TRBJ1-6; 7 bases are a match to TRBD1. Losses at the gene ends were 3 bases for V and 8 bases for J; bases not matched to a gene: 13. The germline gives CDR1 GTSNPN, CDR2 SVGIG (reference sequence). CDR3 size: 16 residues. CDR3 DNA: TGTGCCTGGAGCGAGACAGGGTTGGCCGTAGATTCACCCCTCCACTTT. Protein: CAWSETGLAVDSPLHF.

This CDR3 reads CASSPMTAYEQYF. CDR3 DNA: TGCGCCAGCAGCCCCATGACAGCCTACGAGCAGTACTTC. The rearrangement joins TRBV5-1 to TRBJ2-7; TRBD1 might be the D (5 bases). Germline V gives CDR1 SGHRS, CDR2 YFSETQ. The CDR3 is 13 amino acids. Trimming pared 4 bases from V and 2 bases from J, leaving 10 bases between.